One and the same sample provided the 20 T cell receptor beta chains below, sequenced in a study of CD8+CD57+ T cells in acquired aplastic anemia. Both TCR beta VDJ combination and CDR3 sequence profiling were carried out. Genomic DNA was the template for this profiling. In TCRdb, the reads were re-called with MiXCR into one record per CDR3 protein. This table holds roughly 250,000 distinct CDR3 sequences, around 82% found once. Patients selected for sequencing had displayed CD8+CD57+ cell expansion by flow cytometry. Sequenced sample: sorted CD4+, CD8+, or CD8+CD57+ T cells (not recorded which) from PBMCs. The receptors were gathered from a human donor with aplastic anemia.

Concerning this clonotype itself: An end of the junction does not agree with germline; a read error may underlie this. The chain couples TRBV7-2 to TRBJ2-1; the match to TRBD1 covers 8 bases. Germline values: CDR1 SGHTA, CDR2 FQGNSA. The CDR3 runs 16 residues. The CDR3, as DNA: TGTGCCAGCAGCTTCCCAGGGGGCGCCGACTATAATGACCAGTTCTTC. Its translation is CASSFPGGADYNDQFF.

The genes are TRBV2 and TRBJ2-1; D is perhaps TRBD2 (6 bases). The DNA end is more similar to TRBJ2-7, so the J call may be wrong. From germline, CDR1 is SNHLY and CDR2 FYNNEI. The CDR3 is made up of 14 amino acids. This chain's CDR3 is CATSGRGIDYEQYF. The CDR3 DNA is TGTGCCACCAGCGGCCGGGGGATAGACTACGAGCAGTACTTC.

This clonotype was seen a few times. The chain couples TRBV25-1 to TRBJ2-7, with 7 bases aligning to TRBD1. This CDR3 is built from 14 residues. V lost 6 bases, J lost 3 bases, and 8 bases stayed unmatched. The germline V gene encodes CDR1 MGHDK and CDR2 SYGVNS. This CDR3 reads CASRLTGSNYEQYF. The CDR3 nucleotides are TGTGCCAGCAGATTGACAGGGAGTAACTACGAGCAGTACTTC.

As concerns this clonotype: Because the CDR3 is missing its conserved closing phenylalanine or tryptophan, this is likely a read error. The DNA is omitted, as the CDR3 cannot be located on it reliably, and the CDR3 follows TCRdb's listing. The rearrangement joins TRBV7-8 to TRBJ2-5; the table's D call of TRBD2 was not tested on the DNA. The CDR3 contains 13 residues when both ends are counted. Germline V gene data show CDR1 as SGHVS and CDR2 as FQNEAQ. The CDR3 here is CASSLDGGAAPYY.

This clonotype was counted only a few times. The V call is TRBV19, the J call TRBJ1-2; 9 bases are a match to TRBD1. The CDR3 contains 14 residues. J gave up 6 bases and V 4 bases, and 6 bases lay outside the gene matches. The germline CDR1 and CDR2 sequences are LNHDA and SQIVND (reference sequence). CDR3 nucleotide sequence: TGTGCCAGTAGTAATCGAGACAGGGGGGATGGCTACACCTTC. It translates to CASSNRDRGDGYTF.

The chain has TRBV2 and TRBJ2-1, with TRBD2 matching 7 bases. This CDR3 is built from 13 residues. CDR1 is SNHLY and CDR2 is FYNNEI in the germline V gene. The CDR3 loop is CSSSDGGINEQFF. In nucleotides, the CDR3 is TGTAGTAGCAGTGACGGGGGGATCAATGAGCAGTTCTTC.

Concerning this clonotype itself: A junction boundary mismatches the germline segment, possibly from a read error. J is TRBJ2-5 and V is TRBV11-3; maybe TRBD2 (5 bases). This CDR3 is 14 amino acids long. Germline V lookup: CDR1 SGHNT, CDR2 YENEEA. The CDR3: CATSLDMEEETQYF. In DNA, the CDR3 is TGTGCCACCAGCTTAGACATGGAGGAAGAGACCCAGTACTTC.

The chain couples TRBV9 to TRBJ2-5; a weak D match, TRBD2 (5 bases). Germline CDR1 and CDR2: SGDLS and YYNGEE. V was pared by 4 bases and J by 5 bases, with 15 bases between. The CDR3 contains 14 residues. CDR3 nucleotides: TGTGCCAGCAGCAGAGGGTCAGTCCACGAGACCCAGTACTTC. Amino acids: CASSRGSVHETQYF.

The J gene is TRBJ2-2, the V gene TRBV20-1; 9 nucleotides line up with TRBD1. Germline V CDR1 and CDR2: DFQATT, SNEGSKA (reference sequence). J gave up 3 bases and V 0 bases, and 2 bases lay outside the gene matches. CDR3 length: 15 residues. CDR3 nucleotide sequence: TGCAGTGCTAGAGACGGGGACAGGGACACCGGGGAGCTGTTTTTT. It codes for CSARDGDRDTGELFF.

This clonotype was counted only a few times. The chain couples TRBV10-3 to TRBJ2-1, with 8 bases lining up with TRBD2. Germline V CDR1 and CDR2: ENHRY, SYGVKD. The V and J ends lost 10 bases and 10 bases, in that order; junction bases with no gene match: 3. The CDR3 has 10 residues. The CDR3 DNA reads TGTGCCACCGGGGGGGGAGAGCAGTTCTTC. This encodes CATGGGEQFF.

Comments on this clonotype: No conserved phenylalanine or tryptophan ends this CDR3, so it is likely a read error. The rearrangement joins TRBV7-9 to TRBJ1-1; TRBD1 might be the D (5 bases). The CDR3 covers 17 residues. The germline V gene has CDR1 SEHNR and CDR2 FQNEAQ (reference sequence). The CDR3: CASSLEGSSGANTEAFC. The CDR3 nucleotides are TGTGCCAGCAGCTTAGAGGGTAGCTCCGGGGCGAACACCGAAGCTTTCTGT.

In the case of this clonotype: At one end, the junction sequence differs from germline, possibly due to a read error. This rearrangement joins TRBV9 to TRBJ2-3, with D unclear. Per the germline V gene, CDR1 is SGDLS and CDR2 is YYNGEE. The CDR3 runs to 14 residues. The CDR3 here is CASRVAGDTDYYYF. The CDR3 coding sequence is TGTGCCAGCAGAGTAGCTGGGGATACCGATTACTACTATTTT.

Comments on this clonotype: At one end, the junction sequence differs from germline, possibly due to a read error. The J gene is TRBJ2-3, the V gene TRBV9, with 9 bases lining up with TRBD1. This CDR3 contains 14 residues. The germline gives CDR1 SGDLS, CDR2 YYNGEE. The DNA of the CDR3 is TGTGCCAGCAGCGCGGGGACAGGGCAAGGTGATACGCATTTT. It codes for CASSAGTGQGDTHF.

Of note for this clonotype: Given the absence of the conserved phenylalanine or tryptophan at the CDR3 end, a read error is likely. It is unclear where the CDR3 begins or ends on the DNA, so no DNA is shown, and the CDR3 is as TCRdb lists it. The rearrangement joins TRBV15 to TRBJ2-1; the table's TRBD2 call for D was not verified on the DNA. Germline V gives CDR1 LNHNV, CDR2 YYDKDF (reference sequence). With termini counted, the CDR3 has 16 amino acids. Here the CDR3 reads CATSIAAGRGSEQHFC.

This clonotype was seen once. This rearrangement joins TRBV7-8 to TRBJ2-7; 7 nucleotides agree with TRBD2. Germline CDR1 is SGHVS and CDR2 is FQNEAQ. Trimming cost V 4 bases and J 13 bases; bases outside gene matches: 19. The CDR3 extends over 15 amino acids. The CDR3 reads CASSSSGGLATQYYF. The CDR3 nucleotides read TGTGCCAGCAGCTCTAGCGGAGGCCTCGCCACGCAGTATTACTTC.

For this clonotype: Because the CDR3's place on the DNA is in doubt, the DNA is left out and the CDR3 is given as listed by TCRdb. The chain carries TRBV7-9 and TRBJ2-1; the listed D gene, TRBD1, was not tested against the DNA. CDR1 and CDR2 (germline): SEHNR, FQNEAQ (reference sequence). The CDR3 extends over 16 residues, inclusive of both ends. The CDR3 spells CASSPSGLGQYFGQFF.

This clonotype was seen just once. The chain recombines TRBV2 with TRBJ1-1; D perhaps matches TRBD1 (5 bases). The CDR3 spans 14 residues. Germline CDR1 and CDR2: SNHLY and FYNNEI. V was cut by 6 bases and J by 2 bases, with 13 bases left in between. DNA of the CDR3: TGTGCCAGCAGAATACAGGTCGTCAACACTGAAGCTTTCTTT. This gives the protein CASRIQVVNTEAFF.

V is TRBV7-8 and J is TRBJ2-7; D is possibly TRBD2 (7 bases). Germline assignment: CDR1 SGHVS and CDR2 FQNEAQ. Trimming cost V 3 bases and J 5 bases, with 17 bases left between them. This CDR3 has 15 residues. CDR3 residues: CASSFRGGLHHEQYF. CDR3 DNA: TGTGCCAGCAGCTTTAGGGGGGGCCTGCACCACGAGCAGTACTTC.

In DNA form, the CDR3 reads TGTGCCAGCAGCGTAGGGTCAGATAGGCAGTATGTTGCTTTCTTT. This sequence encodes CASSVGSDRQYVAFF. This sequence joins TRBV9 and TRBJ1-1; D gene uncertain. V lost 0 bases and J 11 bases, leaving 20 bases between the germline ends. The CDR3 covers 15 residues. From germline, CDR1 is SGDLS and CDR2 YYNGEE.

Concerning this clonotype itself: Germline and junction disagree at one end, which may indicate a read error. This chain links TRBV7-9 with TRBJ2-6; perhaps D is TRBD1 or TRBD2 (5 bases each). The CDR3 is 17 amino acids. Germline V gene sequence: CDR1 SEHNR, CDR2 FQNEAQ (reference sequence). The CDR3 reads CASTLRRVPSGANVLTF. In nucleotides, the CDR3 is TGTGCCAGCACCCTACGGCGGGTCCCCTCTGGGGCTAACGTCCTGACTTTC.